A single sample is the source of the 30 T cell receptor beta chains below, sequenced in a study of beta chain features in type 1 diabetes (dated by TCRdb to the late 2010s). Libraries were constructed by the immunoSEQ multiplex PCR assay. The entire amount of isolated RNA was reverse transcribed using the High Capacity cDNA Reverse Transcription Kit, so the sequenced TCRB transcripts were expressed ones. Held by TCRdb, this immuneACCESS table contains in-frame sequences only and omits some clones. Under half of the omission traces to an unresolved V gene where checked; the cause of the rest is unknown. The sample records 860,000 or so clones, roughly 15% of which are singletons. The top ten constitute 0.02% to 0.03% of the sample. The sequencing sample was made of naive CD4+ T cells from blood. This specimen's cell subset or site label, per the study, means: true naive CD4+ T cells. The receptor set was obtained from a woman younger than 30 in good health.

The chain is built from TRBV11-2 and TRBJ2-1; TRBD2 matches at 8 bases. CDR1 and CDR2 from the germline V gene are SGHAT and FQNNGV. The CDR3 totals 15 residues. V lost 3 bases, J lost 6 bases, and 7 bases stayed unmatched. The chain's CDR3 is CASSFGRARGNEQFF. In nucleotides, the CDR3 is TGTGCCAGCAGCTTCGGGAGGGCCCGAGGCAATGAGCAGTTCTTC.

J is TRBJ2-7 and V is TRBV5-6; possible D gene TRBD1, 6 bases. Germline loops: CDR1 SGHDT, CDR2 YYEEEE. The ends were cut back, 4 bases at V and 4 bases at J, with 18 bases in the middle. CDR3 size: 15 residues. This chain's CDR3 is CASSQGSPGAYEQYF. CDR3 sequence (DNA): TGTGCCAGCAGCCAGGGGAGTCCAGGCGCATACGAGCAGTACTTC.

The chain recombines TRBV6-5 with TRBJ1-1; no definite D call. In germline, CDR1 is MNHEY, CDR2 SVGAGI. Trimming took 5 bases from V and 0 from J, leaving 13 bases between them. CDR3 length equals 15 residues. CDR3 loop: CASSPRAAMNTEAFF. In DNA form, the CDR3 reads TGTGCCAGCAGTCCCCGGGCAGCGATGAACACTGAAGCTTTCTTT.

J is TRBJ1-1 and V is TRBV2; TRBD1 matches 11 bases. The CDR3 consists of 14 residues. Germline assignment: CDR1 SNHLY and CDR2 FYNNEI. Losses at the gene ends were 5 bases for V and 4 bases for J; bases not matched to a gene: 3. In DNA, the CDR3 is TGTGCCAGCAGTCGGGACAGGGGGATCACTGAAGCTTTCTTT. Protein sequence: CASSRDRGITEAFF.

CDR3 amino acids: CASSMIGTGQETQYF. As DNA, the CDR3 is TGTGCCAGTAGTATGATCGGGACAGGACAAGAGACCCAGTACTTC. The chain links TRBV19 to TRBJ2-5, with 8 bases that match TRBD1. Germline assignment: CDR1 LNHDA and CDR2 SQIVND (reference sequence). The V and J ends lost 3 bases and 2 bases, in that order; junction bases with no gene match: 5. This CDR3 has 15 amino acids.

J is TRBJ2-4 and V is TRBV7-9; D gene uncertain. CDR3 length: 17 residues. With 4 bases removed from V and 0 bases from J, the gap between germline ends came to 16 bases. Germline-derived CDR1 and CDR2 are SEHNR and FQNEAQ (reference sequence). This chain's CDR3 is CASSSLPNWGAKNIQYF. As DNA, the CDR3 is TGTGCCAGCAGCTCTCTGCCAAACTGGGGAGCCAAAAACATTCAGTACTTC.

This clone has only a few counts. CDR3 nucleotide sequence: TGCAGCGTTGACCTGAGTGGGACAGGGGGCTACAATGAGCAGTTCTTC. It specifies CSVDLSGTGGYNEQFF. The chain joins TRBV29-1 to TRBJ2-1; 11 positions match TRBD1. With 3 bases clipped from V and 3 bases from J, the junction kept 7 bases outside the gene matches. The CDR3 extends over 16 amino acids. In germline, CDR1 is SQVTM, CDR2 ANQGSEA.

The chain employs TRBV5-1 and TRBJ2-1, with 10 bases lining up with TRBD2. J lost 7 bases, V lost 1 base, and 5 bases had no gene match. Germline V gene lookup returns CDR1 SGHRS and CDR2 YFSETQ. CDR3 size: 15 residues. CDR3 sequence: CASSLPSGSSNEQFF. The DNA of the CDR3 is TGCGCCAGCAGCTTGCCTAGCGGGAGCTCTAATGAGCAGTTCTTC.

Only a few counts were recorded for this clone. The rearrangement links TRBV28 to TRBJ1-1; D perhaps matches TRBD1 (5 bases). The V gene lost 4 bases and the J gene lost 1 base, with 7 bases spanning the gap. The CDR3 sequence is 13 residues long. The germline gives CDR1 MDHEN, CDR2 SYDVKM. In DNA, the CDR3 is TGTGCCAGCAGTTATGGACAGAACACTGAAGCTTTCTTT. Translation: CASSYGQNTEAFF. Supplemented by reference TRBV28 and TRBJ1-1, the full variable domain reads DVKVTQSSRYLVKRTGEKVFLECVQDMDHENMFWYRQDPGLGLRLIYFSYDVKMKEKGDIPEGYSVSREKKERFSLILESASTNQTSMYLCASSYGQNTEAFFGQGTRLTVV.

The chain is built from TRBV5-1 and TRBJ2-3; the D is unclear. The CDR3 spans 14 residues. Trimming stripped 0 bases from V and 5 bases from J, with 10 bases between. The V gene's germline CDR1 is SGHRS and CDR2 YFSETQ. CDR3: CASSLVGLVDTQYF. The CDR3 nucleotides are TGCGCCAGCAGCTTGGTGGGGTTGGTAGATACGCAGTATTTT.

In this sample, this clone turned up a few times. The chain recombines TRBV5-6 with TRBJ2-6, with TRBD1 identical over 7 bases. CDR1 and CDR2 (germline): SGHDT, YYEEEE. This CDR3 has 16 amino acids. Unmatched junction bases numbered 5, after V lost 4 bases and J lost 1 base. CDR3 bases: TGTGCCAGCAGCCGGGACAGAGGATCTGGGGCCAACGTCCTGACTTTC. Translation: CASSRDRGSGANVLTF.

As regards this clone: Other DNA sequences in the same sample also yield this CDR3. V is TRBV9 and J is TRBJ2-5, with 7 bases fitting TRBD2. From germline, CDR1 is SGDLS and CDR2 YYNGEE. J was trimmed by 2 bases and V by 2 bases; bases with no gene match: 0. This CDR3 has 13 residues. As DNA, the CDR3 is TGTGCCAGCAGCGTGGGACTACAAGAGACCCAGTACTTC. It codes for CASSVGLQETQYF. Using reference TRBV9 and TRBJ2-5 for the parts outside the CDR3, the full variable domain is DSGVTQTPKHLITATGQRVTLRCSPRSGDLSVYWYQQSLDQGLQFLIQYYNGEERAKGNILERFSAQQFPDLHSELNLSSLELGDSALYFCASSVGLQETQYFGPGTRLLVL.

This clone appeared a few times. V is TRBV7-2 and J is TRBJ2-1; D is perhaps TRBD2 (5 bases). Trimming took off 4 bases at V and 2 bases at J, with 12 bases between the two ends. Per germline, CDR1 SGHTA and CDR2 FQGNSA. The CDR3 runs 15 residues. CDR3 residues: CASSSVSGTYNEQFF. The CDR3 DNA follows: TGTGCCAGCAGCTCAGTGTCCGGGACCTACAATGAGCAGTTCTTC.

The table lists this clone with a few counts. This chain links TRBV9 with TRBJ2-1, with 10 bases fitting TRBD2. V dropped 4 bases and J dropped 3; count of bases not matched to a gene: 7. The germline gives CDR1 SGDLS, CDR2 YYNGEE. CDR3 length: 16 residues. CDR3 residues: CASSPIPSGGYNEQFF. The CDR3 nucleotides read TGTGCCAGCAGCCCGATACCTAGCGGGGGCTACAATGAGCAGTTCTTC. The complete variable domain, with remaining parts taken from reference TRBV9 and TRBJ2-1, reads DSGVTQTPKHLITATGQRVTLRCSPRSGDLSVYWYQQSLDQGLQFLIQYYNGEERAKGNILERFSAQQFPDLHSELNLSSLELGDSALYFCASSPIPSGGYNEQFFGPGTRLTVL.

This clone has just a few counts. This chain joins TRBV7-9 and TRBJ1-2; TRBD1 matches 10 bases. Germline lookup yields CDR1 SEHNR and CDR2 FQNEAQ (reference sequence). V was pared by 5 bases and J by 5 bases, with 2 bases of the junction left unmatched. This CDR3 region has 13 residues. The CDR3 nucleotides are TGTGCCAGCAGCCCGGGACAGGGGTATGGCTACACCTTC. It specifies CASSPGQGYGYTF.

The genes are TRBV27 and TRBJ1-5; D remains ambiguous. This CDR3 has 16 residues. V was clipped by 5 bases and J by 6 bases, with 20 bases between them. CDR1 is MNHEY, CDR2 SMNVEV, per germline (reference sequence). In DNA form, the CDR3 reads TGTGCCAGCAGTAGGCTGCTATCTCGGACTGGTCAGCCCCAGCATTTT. It is translated as CASSRLLSRTGQPQHF.

As concerns this clone: The junction departs from germline at one end; a sequencing error may be responsible. The chain couples TRBV20-1 to TRBJ2-1; TRBD2 matches 10 bases. The CDR3 covers 11 residues. CDR1 is DFQATT and CDR2 is SNEGSKA in the germline V gene (reference sequence). The CDR3 loop reads CSASLAGVAVF. CDR3 DNA sequence: TGCAGTGCTAGTCTAGCGGGAGTTGCTGTCTTC.

This chain uses TRBV9 with TRBJ2-3; TRBD2 matches 7 bases. The CDR3 is 14 amino acids. The V and J ends lost 3 bases and 4 bases, in that order; junction bases with no gene match: 5. Germline V gene sequence: CDR1 SGDLS, CDR2 YYNGEE. Written as DNA, the CDR3 is TGTGCCAGCAGCGCGAGCGGGAACCCAGATACGCAGTATTTT. Amino acid sequence: CASSASGNPDTQYF. The full variable domain, rest sourced from reference TRBV9 and TRBJ2-3, is DSGVTQTPKHLITATGQRVTLRCSPRSGDLSVYWYQQSLDQGLQFLIQYYNGEERAKGNILERFSAQQFPDLHSELNLSSLELGDSALYFCASSASGNPDTQYFGPGTRLTVL.

This clone was seen only a few times. The rearrangement links TRBV7-3 to TRBJ2-5; D remains unclear. CDR3 length: 13 amino acids. Germline CDR1 SGHTA, CDR2 FQGTGA. With 2 bases removed from V and 1 base from J, the gap between germline ends came to 5 bases. CDR3 in amino acids: CASSLLAQETQYF. The CDR3, as DNA: TGTGCCAGCAGCTTACTGGCCCAAGAGACCCAGTACTTC.

The J gene is TRBJ1-5, the V gene TRBV25-1, with no clear D. The CDR3 is 11 amino acids. V was shortened by 7 bases and J by 7 bases, with 8 bases between the two germline ends. Germline V gene lookup returns CDR1 MGHDK and CDR2 SYGVNS. CDR3 sequence (DNA): TGTGCCAGCAACCCAAGCCAGCCCCAGCATTTT. This codes for CASNPSQPQHF.

The chain has TRBV5-1 and TRBJ1-3; maybe TRBD1 (5 bases). V lost 4 bases to trimming and J lost 4 bases, with 12 bases between them. The length of the CDR3 is 14 residues. Germline CDR1 and CDR2: SGHRS and YFSETQ. CDR3 amino acids: CASSPGTGGNTIYF. DNA of the CDR3: TGCGCCAGCAGCCCGGGGACGGGCGGAAACACCATATATTTT. Together with reference TRBV5-1 and TRBJ1-3, the CDR3 gives the full variable domain: KAGVTQTPRYLIKTRGQQVTLSCSPISGHRSVSWYQQTPGQGLQFLFEYFSETQRNKGNFPGRFSGRQFSNSRSEMNVSTLELGDSALYLCASSPGTGGNTIYFGEGSWLTVV.

This clone was detected a few times. J is TRBJ2-4 and V is TRBV19; D unclear. The ends were cut back, 6 bases at V and 2 bases at J, with 20 bases in the middle. The CDR3 covers 17 residues. Germline V lookup: CDR1 LNHDA, CDR2 SQIVND (reference sequence). The CDR3 DNA follows: TGTGCCAGTAGAGAAGTCGGTCGACAAGGAACCAAAAACATTCAGTACTTC. Amino acid sequence: CASREVGRQGTKNIQYF.

V usage is TRBV19 and J usage is TRBJ2-7; D ambiguous. CDR3 size: 14 residues. Germline assignment: CDR1 LNHDA and CDR2 SQIVND (reference sequence). Deletions cut 4 bases from V and 0 bases from J, with 10 bases between. This CDR3 reads CASSKSQASYEQYF. CDR3 coding DNA: TGTGCCAGTAGTAAAAGTCAGGCCTCCTACGAGCAGTACTTC.

This clone occurred a few times. The chain combines TRBV5-1 with TRBJ2-3, with 10 bases that match TRBD2. V shed 1 base, J shed 3 bases, and the junction held 2 bases outside the gene matches. From germline, CDR1 is SGHRS and CDR2 YFSETQ. CDR3 length: 15 amino acids. CDR3 in amino acids: CASSLWTSGTDTQYF. The DNA for the CDR3 is TGCGCCAGCAGCTTGTGGACTAGCGGTACAGATACGCAGTATTTT.

The chain links TRBV15 to TRBJ1-3; D gene unclear. CDR1 is LNHNV, CDR2 YYDKDF, per germline (reference sequence). With 0 bases removed from V and 4 bases from J, the gap between germline ends came to 13 bases. The CDR3 extends over 16 amino acids. The DNA of the CDR3 is TGTGCCACCAGCAGAGACCCGGCCGTTCGAGGAAACACCATATATTTT. Translating it yields CATSRDPAVRGNTIYF.

A few counts support this clone. The V call is TRBV28, the J call TRBJ2-7; D ambiguous. The CDR3 spans 13 residues. The germline V gene encodes CDR1 MDHEN and CDR2 SYDVKM. V dropped 3 bases and J dropped 6 bases, with 12 bases sitting between them. Here the CDR3 reads CASSLTHRFEQYF. DNA for the CDR3: TGTGCCAGCAGTTTGACCCATCGTTTCGAGCAGTACTTC. The complete variable domain, with remaining parts taken from reference TRBV28 and TRBJ2-7, reads DVKVTQSSRYLVKRTGEKVFLECVQDMDHENMFWYRQDPGLGLRLIYFSYDVKMKEKGDIPEGYSVSREKKERFSLILESASTNQTSMYLCASSLTHRFEQYFGPGTRLTVT.

This clone was seen a handful of times. J is TRBJ2-7 and V is TRBV4-1; D remains ambiguous. Germline-derived CDR1 and CDR2 are MGHRA and YSYEKL. There are 15 residues in the CDR3. Trimming stripped 0 bases from V and 2 bases from J, with 11 bases between. The CDR3 region has the DNA TGCGCCAGCAGCCAAGATCAGACCAGAACCTACGAGCAGTACTTC. Translated: CASSQDQTRTYEQYF.

This clone was seen a few times. V is TRBV25-1 and J is TRBJ2-1, with 12 bases that match TRBD2. This CDR3 is 15 amino acids long. V dropped 6 bases and J dropped 7; count of bases not matched to a gene: 7. Germline V gene sequence: CDR1 MGHDK, CDR2 SYGVNS. The CDR3 loop is CASRPTSGRLNEQFF. The CDR3 coding sequence is TGTGCCAGCAGGCCAACTAGCGGGAGGCTAAATGAGCAGTTCTTC.

This clone was seen only a few times. The V gene is TRBV7-3, the J gene TRBJ2-6; the D is unclear. This CDR3 has 13 residues. V was trimmed by 3 bases and J by 4 bases, leaving 4 bases between them. Germline CDR1 SGHTA, CDR2 FQGTGA. Written as DNA, the CDR3 is TGTGCCAGCAGCTTCTACGGGGCCAACGTCCTGACTTTC. Encoded protein: CASSFYGANVLTF.

The table lists this clone with a few counts. The chain carries TRBV5-1 and TRBJ1-2, with unresolved D. Trimming stripped 0 bases from V and 6 bases from J, with 15 bases between. The CDR3 extends over 15 amino acids. Germline CDR1 and CDR2: SGHRS and YFSETQ. Written as DNA, the CDR3 is TGCGCCAGCAGCTTGGGATACCCACGGCTGGATGGCTACACCTTC. Protein product: CASSLGYPRLDGYTF.